The source of this T cell receptor (beta chain) is a study of cytomegalovirus exposure and HLA in healthy donors. Points from the study as a whole: A prior analysis recorded that most TCR beta V segments were productive about 87% or about 30% of the time. Later work showed greater clonal expansion in HLA-associated TCR beta chains than in equally common others. In vitro, a few CMV-associated chains proved specific for CMV antigens.

Concerning this clone itself: Its antigen remains unidentified.

The CDR3 extends over 14 amino acids. The V gene end was trimmed by 4 bases and the J gene end by 4 bases; junction bases not matched to a gene: 6. CDR1 is SGHNT and CDR2 is YYREEE in the germline V gene (reference sequence). PCR involved 60 Vbeta and 13 Jbeta primers. Sequencing used immunoSEQ multiplex PCR; TCRdb keeps in-frame clones, though not all of them. In all, the sample yields approximately 30,000 clones. The receptor comes from a middle-aged woman in good health and CMV-seropositive. The rearrangement uses TRBV5-4 and TRBJ2-5, with TRBD2 matching over 8 bases. The material sequenced was PBMCs. CDR3 nucleotide sequence: TGTGCCAGCAGCCGCAGCGGGAGAGGAGAGACCCAGTACTTC. Amino acids: CASSRSGRGETQYF.